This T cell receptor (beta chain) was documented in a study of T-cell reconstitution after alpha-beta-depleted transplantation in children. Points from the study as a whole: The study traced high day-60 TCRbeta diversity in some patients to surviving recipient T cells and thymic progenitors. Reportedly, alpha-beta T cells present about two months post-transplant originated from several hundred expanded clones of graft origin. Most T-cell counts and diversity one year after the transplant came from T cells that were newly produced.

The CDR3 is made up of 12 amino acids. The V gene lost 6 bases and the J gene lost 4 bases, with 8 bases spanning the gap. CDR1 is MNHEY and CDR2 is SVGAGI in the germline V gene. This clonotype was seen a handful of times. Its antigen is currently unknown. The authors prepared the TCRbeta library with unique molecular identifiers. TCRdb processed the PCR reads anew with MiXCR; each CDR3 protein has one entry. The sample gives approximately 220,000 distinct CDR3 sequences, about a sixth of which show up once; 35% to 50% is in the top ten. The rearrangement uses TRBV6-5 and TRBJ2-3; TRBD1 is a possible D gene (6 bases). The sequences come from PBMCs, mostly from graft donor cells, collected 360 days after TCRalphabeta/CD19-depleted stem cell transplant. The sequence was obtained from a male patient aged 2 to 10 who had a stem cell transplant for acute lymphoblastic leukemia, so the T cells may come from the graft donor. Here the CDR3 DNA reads TGTGCCAGCAGGGGACATGCAGATACGCAGTATTTT. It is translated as CASRGHADTQYF.